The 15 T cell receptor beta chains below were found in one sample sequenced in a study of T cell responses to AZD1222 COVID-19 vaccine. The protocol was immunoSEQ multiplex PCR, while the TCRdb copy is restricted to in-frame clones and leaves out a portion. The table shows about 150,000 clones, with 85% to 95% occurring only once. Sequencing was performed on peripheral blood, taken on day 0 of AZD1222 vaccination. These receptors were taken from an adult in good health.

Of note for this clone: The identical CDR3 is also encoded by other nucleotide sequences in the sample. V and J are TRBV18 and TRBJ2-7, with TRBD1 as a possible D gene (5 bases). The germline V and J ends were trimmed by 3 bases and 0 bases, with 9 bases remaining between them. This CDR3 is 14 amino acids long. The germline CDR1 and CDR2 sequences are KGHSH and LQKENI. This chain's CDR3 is CASSPGQGSYEQYF. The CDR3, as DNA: TGTGCCAGCTCACCGGGGCAGGGCTCCTACGAGCAGTACTTC.

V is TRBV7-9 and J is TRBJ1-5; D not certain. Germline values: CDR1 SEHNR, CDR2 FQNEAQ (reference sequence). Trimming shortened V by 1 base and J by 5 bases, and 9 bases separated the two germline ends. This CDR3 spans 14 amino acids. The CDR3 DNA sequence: TGTGCCAGCAGCTTAGTTGGTGGGGATCAGCCCCAGCATTTT. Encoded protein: CASSLVGGDQPQHF.

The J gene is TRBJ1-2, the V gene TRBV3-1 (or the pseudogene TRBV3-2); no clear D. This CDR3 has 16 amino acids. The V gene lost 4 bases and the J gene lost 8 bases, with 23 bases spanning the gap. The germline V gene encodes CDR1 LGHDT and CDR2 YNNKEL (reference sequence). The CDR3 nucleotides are TGTGCCAGCAGCCTAATACCTGACCGCACCCCGAGAGGCTACACCTTC. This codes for CASSLIPDRTPRGYTF.

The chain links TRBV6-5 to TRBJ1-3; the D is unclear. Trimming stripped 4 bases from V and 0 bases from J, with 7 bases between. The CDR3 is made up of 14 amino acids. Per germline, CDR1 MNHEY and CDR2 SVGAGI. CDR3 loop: CASSSSSSGNTIYF. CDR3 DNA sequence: TGTGCCAGCAGTTCATCCTCCTCTGGAAACACCATATATTTT.

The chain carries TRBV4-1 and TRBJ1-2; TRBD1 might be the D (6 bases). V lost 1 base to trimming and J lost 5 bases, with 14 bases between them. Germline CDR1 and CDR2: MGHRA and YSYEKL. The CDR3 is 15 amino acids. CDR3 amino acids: CASSQVGNRAYGYTF. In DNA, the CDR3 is TGCGCCAGCAGCCAAGTCGGCAACAGGGCATATGGCTACACCTTC.

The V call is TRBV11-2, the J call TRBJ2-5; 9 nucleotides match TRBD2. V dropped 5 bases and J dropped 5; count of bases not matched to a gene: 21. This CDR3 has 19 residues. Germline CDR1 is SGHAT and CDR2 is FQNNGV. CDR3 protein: CASSGRVASGASGEETQYF. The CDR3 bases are TGTGCCAGCAGCGGTCGGGTTGCTAGCGGGGCCTCGGGGGAGGAGACCCAGTACTTC.

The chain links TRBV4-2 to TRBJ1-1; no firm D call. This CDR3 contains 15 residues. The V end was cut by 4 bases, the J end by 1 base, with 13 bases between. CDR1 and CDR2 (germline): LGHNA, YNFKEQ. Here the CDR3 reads CASSLSGYGNTEAFF. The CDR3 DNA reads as TGTGCCAGCAGCCTTTCGGGTTATGGGAACACTGAAGCTTTCTTT.

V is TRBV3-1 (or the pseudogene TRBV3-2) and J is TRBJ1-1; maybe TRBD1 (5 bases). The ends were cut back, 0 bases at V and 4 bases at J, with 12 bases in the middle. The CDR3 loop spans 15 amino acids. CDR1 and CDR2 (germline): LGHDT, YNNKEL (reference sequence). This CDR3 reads CASSQDPGRGTEAFF. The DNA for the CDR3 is TGTGCCAGCAGCCAAGATCCGGGAAGGGGCACTGAAGCTTTCTTT.

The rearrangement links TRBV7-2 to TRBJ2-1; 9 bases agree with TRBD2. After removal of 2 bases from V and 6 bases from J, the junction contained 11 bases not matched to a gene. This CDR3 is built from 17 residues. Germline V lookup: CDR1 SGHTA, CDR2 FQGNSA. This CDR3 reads CASSLRRSGGTLNEQFF. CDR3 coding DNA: TGTGCCAGCAGCTTAAGGAGAAGCGGGGGGACCCTCAATGAGCAGTTCTTC.

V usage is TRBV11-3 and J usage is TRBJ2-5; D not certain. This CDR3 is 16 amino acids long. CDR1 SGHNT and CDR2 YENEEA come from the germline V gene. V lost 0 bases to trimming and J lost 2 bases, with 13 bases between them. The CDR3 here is CASSLDAANSQETQYF. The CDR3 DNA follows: TGTGCCAGCAGCTTAGACGCCGCAAACTCACAAGAGACCCAGTACTTC.

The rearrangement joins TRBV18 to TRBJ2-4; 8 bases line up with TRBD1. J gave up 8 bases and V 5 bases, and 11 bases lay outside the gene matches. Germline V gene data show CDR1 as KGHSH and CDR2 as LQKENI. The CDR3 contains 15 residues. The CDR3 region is CASSTRPRGQDIQYF. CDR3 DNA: TGTGCCAGCTCAACCAGACCAAGGGGACAGGACATTCAGTACTTC.

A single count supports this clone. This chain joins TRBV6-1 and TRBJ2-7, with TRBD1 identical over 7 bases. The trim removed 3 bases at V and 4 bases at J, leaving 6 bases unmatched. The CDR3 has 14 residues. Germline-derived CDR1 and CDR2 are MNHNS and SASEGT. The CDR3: CASSEGTARYEQYF. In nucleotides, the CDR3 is TGTGCCAGCAGTGAGGGGACAGCGAGATACGAGCAGTACTTC.

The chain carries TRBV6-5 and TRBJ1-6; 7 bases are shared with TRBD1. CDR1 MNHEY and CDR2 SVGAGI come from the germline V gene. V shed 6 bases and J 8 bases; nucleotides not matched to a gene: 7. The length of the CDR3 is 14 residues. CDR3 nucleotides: TGTGCCAGCAGCCGACAGGGTTCGGATTCACCCCTCCACTTT. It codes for CASSRQGSDSPLHF.

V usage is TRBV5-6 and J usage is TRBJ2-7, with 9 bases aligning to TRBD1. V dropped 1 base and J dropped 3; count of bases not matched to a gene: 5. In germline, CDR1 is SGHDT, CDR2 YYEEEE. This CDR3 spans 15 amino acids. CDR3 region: CASSLLGQGLYEQYF. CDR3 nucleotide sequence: TGTGCCAGCAGCTTGTTAGGACAGGGGCTCTACGAGCAGTACTTC.

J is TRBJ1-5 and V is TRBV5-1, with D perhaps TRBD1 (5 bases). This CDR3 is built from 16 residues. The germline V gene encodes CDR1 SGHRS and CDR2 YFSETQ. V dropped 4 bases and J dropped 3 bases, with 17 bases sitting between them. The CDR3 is CASSPGSTGTNQPQHF. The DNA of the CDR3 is TGCGCCAGCAGCCCCGGCTCAACAGGTACCAATCAGCCCCAGCATTTT. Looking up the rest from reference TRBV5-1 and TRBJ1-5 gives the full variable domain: KAGVTQTPRYLIKTRGQQVTLSCSPISGHRSVSWYQQTPGQGLQFLFEYFSETQRNKGNFPGRFSGRQFSNSRSEMNVSTLELGDSALYLCASSPGSTGTNQPQHFGDGTRLSIL.